These 17 T cell receptor beta chains were all obtained from the same sample, sequenced in a study of cytomegalovirus exposure and HLA in healthy donors. A multiplex PCR was run with 60 Vbeta primers and 13 Jbeta primers. Method: immunoSEQ multiplex PCR; TCRdb's copy keeps in-frame clones and lacks some. The sample includes roughly 180,000 clones, 84% of them seen just once. Sequenced sample: PBMCs. These receptors were obtained from a boy aged 5-17 years in good health and CMV-seronegative.

The gene calls are TRBV9 and TRBJ2-1; the match to TRBD2 covers 7 bases. CDR1 and CDR2 from the germline V gene are SGDLS and YYNGEE. The V and J ends lost 0 bases and 2 bases, in that order; junction bases with no gene match: 5. There are 16 residues in the CDR3. The CDR3 sequence: CASSVGNSGPYNEQFF. As DNA, the CDR3 is TGTGCCAGCAGCGTAGGTAATAGCGGGCCCTACAATGAGCAGTTCTTC.

This clone has a handful of counts. V and J are TRBV5-1 and TRBJ1-2; D not certain. The germline gives CDR1 SGHRS, CDR2 YFSETQ. V lost 4 bases to trimming and J lost 2 bases, with 18 bases between them. The CDR3 loop spans 16 amino acids. In DNA form, the CDR3 reads TGCGCCAGCAGCCCCGAACCCTTCAACAGAAACTATGGCTACACCTTC. Translating gives CASSPEPFNRNYGYTF.

This rearrangement joins TRBV5-1 to TRBJ1-2; D is uncertain. From germline, CDR1 is SGHRS and CDR2 YFSETQ. The length of the CDR3 is 12 residues. V gave up 6 bases and J gave up 8 bases, with 14 bases separating them. CDR3 region: CASTAGWRGYTF. DNA of the CDR3: TGCGCCAGCACCGCCGGGTGGAGGGGCTACACCTTC.

The genes are TRBV7-9 and TRBJ1-1; 7 positions agree with TRBD1. Looked up from germline, CDR1 is SEHNR and CDR2 is FQNEAQ (reference sequence). Unmatched junction bases numbered 6, after V lost 5 bases and J lost 3 bases. The CDR3 loop spans 14 amino acids. CDR3 sequence: CASSTQGGDTEAFF. CDR3 in DNA: TGTGCCAGCAGCACCCAGGGGGGAGACACTGAAGCTTTCTTT.

The chain joins TRBV4-3 to TRBJ1-2, with TRBD1 matching 7 bases. Germline values: CDR1 LGHNA, CDR2 YSLEER. This CDR3 has 15 residues. V lost 1 base, J lost 4 bases, and 6 bases stayed unmatched. DNA for the CDR3: TGCGCCAGCAGCCAAGTAGAGGGGGCCGGCTATGGCTACACCTTC. Translating gives CASSQVEGAGYGYTF.

V and J are TRBV7-2 and TRBJ2-5; D is possibly TRBD2 (5 bases). Germline CDR1 and CDR2: SGHTA and FQGNSA. The V gene lost 5 bases and the J gene lost 2 bases, with 12 bases spanning the gap. The CDR3 covers 14 residues. This CDR3 reads CASSPSLAQETQYF. CDR3 sequence (DNA): TGTGCCAGCAGCCCAAGTCTAGCTCAAGAGACCCAGTACTTC. Based on the CDR3 plus reference TRBV7-2 and TRBJ2-5, the full variable domain is GAGVSQSPSNKVTEKGKDVELRCDPISGHTALYWYRQSLGQGLEFLIYFQGNSAPDKSGLPSDRFSAERTGGSVSTLTIQRTQQEDSAVYLCASSPSLAQETQYFGPGTRLLVL.

V usage is TRBV4-3 and J usage is TRBJ2-5; D might be TRBD2 (5 bases). CDR3 length: 15 residues. The germline V gene encodes CDR1 LGHNA and CDR2 YSLEER. The V and J ends lost 11 bases and 5 bases respectively, with 24 bases between them. The CDR3 nucleotides read TGCGCCCAAAGTACTTCTCACGCGGGCCGTGAGACCCAGTACTTC. Protein: CAQSTSHAGRETQYF.

The rearrangement links TRBV11-2 to TRBJ1-2, with 9 bases fitting TRBD1. Germline V gene sequence: CDR1 SGHAT, CDR2 FQNNGV. V dropped 5 bases and J dropped 3; count of bases not matched to a gene: 4. CDR3 length equals 14 residues. The CDR3 here is CASSPRTGDYGYTF. The DNA of the CDR3 is TGTGCCAGCAGCCCTCGGACAGGGGACTATGGCTACACCTTC.

In its sample, this clone was seen once. The V call is TRBV5-1, the J call TRBJ2-1, with TRBD2 identical over 11 bases. The CDR3 consists of 16 residues. With 4 bases clipped from V and 9 bases from J, the junction kept 12 bases outside the gene matches. CDR1 SGHRS and CDR2 YFSETQ come from the germline V gene. This CDR3 reads CASSRETSGALGEQFF. The CDR3 DNA is TGCGCCAGCAGCCGAGAGACTAGCGGGGCATTGGGTGAGCAGTTCTTC.

The chain carries TRBV5-1 and TRBJ2-7; TRBD1 matches at 7 bases. Unmatched junction bases numbered 4, after V lost 4 bases and J lost 0 bases. The CDR3 is 14 amino acids. From germline, CDR1 is SGHRS and CDR2 YFSETQ. The CDR3 spells CASSRGQSSYEQYF. CDR3 coding DNA: TGCGCCAGCAGCCGGGGACAGAGCTCCTACGAGCAGTACTTC.

This chain joins TRBV28 and TRBJ1-1; D ambiguous. V lost 6 bases and J lost 5, with 7 bases in between. The germline V gene encodes CDR1 MDHEN and CDR2 SYDVKM. CDR3 length: 11 amino acids. The CDR3 sequence is CASSYKTEAFF. Written as DNA, the CDR3 is TGTGCCAGCAGCTATAAAACTGAAGCTTTCTTT. Filled out from reference TRBV28 and TRBJ1-1, the complete variable domain reads DVKVTQSSRYLVKRTGEKVFLECVQDMDHENMFWYRQDPGLGLRLIYFSYDVKMKEKGDIPEGYSVSREKKERFSLILESASTNQTSMYLCASSYKTEAFFGQGTRLTVV.

The CDR3: CASSLMGGGTEAFF. The CDR3 nucleotides read TGTGCCAGCAGCTTAATGGGAGGGGGCACTGAAGCTTTCTTT. V gene TRBV7-2 combines with J gene TRBJ1-1; tentative D call: TRBD1 (6 bases). This CDR3 has 14 amino acids. The germline CDR1 and CDR2 sequences are SGHTA and FQGNSA. V was clipped by 2 bases and J by 4 bases, with 11 bases between them.

The chain recombines TRBV2 with TRBJ1-1, with D possibly matching TRBD1 (6 bases). The V end lost 6 bases, the J end lost 3 bases, and 11 bases lay between the germline ends. This CDR3 spans 13 amino acids. Germline V gene data show CDR1 as SNHLY and CDR2 as FYNNEI. CDR3 loop: CASSLAGDTEAFF. In DNA, the CDR3 is TGTGCCAGCAGCTTAGCAGGGGACACTGAAGCTTTCTTT.

This clone was seen only a few times. The chain links TRBV27 to TRBJ2-1; D not resolved. V was trimmed by 7 bases and J by 8 bases, leaving 12 bases between them. Germline lookup yields CDR1 MNHEY and CDR2 SMNVEV (reference sequence). There are 12 residues in the CDR3. The CDR3 reads CASKSPAHEQFF. CDR3 DNA: TGTGCCAGCAAATCCCCAGCGCATGAGCAGTTCTTC.

The CDR3, as DNA: TGTGCCAGCAGTTTAGCGGGAGGTACCACCGGGGAGCTGTTTTTT. Its translation: CASSLAGGTTGELFF. The V gene is TRBV6-5, the J gene TRBJ2-2; 10 positions agree with TRBD2. This CDR3 region has 15 residues. Germline values: CDR1 MNHEY, CDR2 SVGAGI. Losses at the gene ends were 4 bases for V and 4 bases for J; bases not matched to a gene: 3.

Only a few counts were recorded for this clone. The CDR3 sequence is CSVEMARGRTTEAFF. DNA for the CDR3: TGCAGCGTGGAAATGGCAAGGGGTCGTACCACTGAAGCTTTCTTT. V is TRBV29-1 and J is TRBJ1-1; TRBD1 is a possible D gene (5 bases). The germline gives CDR1 SQVTM, CDR2 ANQGSEA. The germline V and J ends were trimmed by 6 bases and 4 bases, with 21 bases remaining between them. The CDR3 totals 15 residues.

This rearrangement joins TRBV4-3 to TRBJ1-2; D gene unclear. CDR1 is LGHNA and CDR2 is YSLEER in the germline V gene. The CDR3 length is 15 residues. Trimming removed 0 bases from V and 4 bases from J, with 12 bases in between. In DNA form, the CDR3 reads TGCGCCAGCAGCCAAGATTCCAGTCTAGCCTATGGCTACACCTTC. It yields the protein CASSQDSSLAYGYTF.